The source of this T cell receptor beta chain is a study of spatial heterogeneity in lung cancer. The overall study: The donors, 70 or so patients with untreated early-stage non-small cell lung cancer, provided the samples.

Time point given: blood at routine non-recurrence follow-up after resection. Unsorted tumor, nontumor lung tissue or cryopreserved PBMC supplied the whole RNA. Looked up from germline, CDR1 is SQVTM and CDR2 is ANQGSEA. V shed 1 base and J shed 3 bases, with 10 bases lying between them. The CDR3 totals 13 residues. This clonotype was detected many times. Using its own MiXCR run on the 5' RACE reads, TCRdb lists one record per CDR3 protein. The sample includes some 120,000 distinct CDR3 sequences, 10% to 15% of them seen just once. This TCR was recovered from a male donor with early-stage non-small cell lung cancer. The starting material was PBMCs, obtained at follow-up. This chain links TRBV29-1 with TRBJ2-7; tentatively, D is TRBD1 (6 bases). The CDR3 region is CSVEVTGYYEQYF. As DNA, the CDR3 is TGCAGCGTTGAAGTGACAGGATACTACGAGCAGTACTTC.